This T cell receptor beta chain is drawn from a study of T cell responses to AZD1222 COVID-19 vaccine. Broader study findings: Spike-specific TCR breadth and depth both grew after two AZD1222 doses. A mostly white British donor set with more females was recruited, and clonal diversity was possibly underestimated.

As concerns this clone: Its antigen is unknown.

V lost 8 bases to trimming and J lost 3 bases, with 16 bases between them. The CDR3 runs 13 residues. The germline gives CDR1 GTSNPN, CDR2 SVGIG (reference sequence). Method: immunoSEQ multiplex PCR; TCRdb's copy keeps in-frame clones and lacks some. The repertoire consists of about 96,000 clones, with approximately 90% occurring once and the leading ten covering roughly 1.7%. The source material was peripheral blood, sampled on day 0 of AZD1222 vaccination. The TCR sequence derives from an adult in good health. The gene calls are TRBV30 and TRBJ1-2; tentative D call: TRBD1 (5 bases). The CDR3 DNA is TGTGCCCATAATATCCAGGGCGACTATGGCTACACCTTC. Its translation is CAHNIQGDYGYTF. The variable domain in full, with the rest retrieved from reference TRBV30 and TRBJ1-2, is SQTIHQWPATLVQPVGSPLSLECTVEGTSNPNLYWYRQAAGRGLQLLFYSVGIGQISSEVPQNLSASRPQDRQFILSSKKLLLSDSGFYLCAHNIQGDYGYTFGSGTRLTVV.